Listed below are T cell receptor beta chains from one sample, sequenced in a study of radiotherapy plus CTLA-4 blockade in lung cancer. The repertoire was sequenced with immunoSEQ multiplex PCR; TCRdb's copy has only in-frame clones and lacks some. In the table there are roughly 53,000 clones, 80% to 90% of which are singletons. Here the sequenced sample was peripheral blood, taken from a patient treated with radiotherapy plus ipilimumab. These receptors all come from a human donor with non-small cell lung cancer whose response to radiotherapy plus ipilimumab could not be evaluated. Both conserved end residues are part of each CDR3. The D gene is left open where the match is weak. Clone size is not always given. Where it is, it says once, few, many or a class for expanded clones.

abundance | j_gene | v_gene | d_gene | CDR3aa | CDR3nt
- | TRBJ1-1 | TRBV28 | - | CASSLSGGTEAFF | TGTGCCAGCAGCCTCAGCGGGGGCACTGAAGCTTTCTTT
- | TRBJ2-2 | TRBV19 | - | CASSMVGVETGELFF | TGTGCCAGTAGTATGGTGGGAGTCGAGACCGGGGAGCTGTTTTTT
- | TRBJ2-1 | TRBV19 | - | CASSSTLGKWFF | TGTGCCAGTAGCAGCACTCTCGGGAAGTGGTTCTTC
- | TRBJ2-5 | TRBV12-5 | TRBD1 | CASGLDRQGGTKTQYF | TGTGCTAGTGGTTTGGACCGACAGGGGGGGACGAAGACCCAGTACTTC
- | TRBJ1-5 | TRBV27 | TRBD1 | CASSYQGGKQPQHF | TGTGCCAGCAGTTATCAGGGGGGAAAACAGCCCCAGCATTTT
- | TRBJ2-1 | TRBV30 | - | CAWKSGLRAPPNNEQFF | TGTGCCTGGAAGTCGGGCCTGCGGGCCCCACCCAACAATGAGCAGTTCTTC
once | TRBJ1-3 | TRBV6-5 | - | CASSHRGPGNTIYF | TGTGCCAGCAGTCACCGGGGTCCTGGAAACACCATATATTTT
- | TRBJ2-1 | TRBV18 | - | CASSRPRGGKGDEQFF | TGTGCCAGCTCACGTCCTAGGGGCGGGAAAGGTGATGAGCAGTTCTTC
once | TRBJ2-1 | TRBV7-2 | - | CASSLAGGSGTLLTTRNNEQFF | TGTGCCAGCAGCTTAGCTGGGGGCAGCGGGACTTTACTGACAACTCGAAACAATGAGCAGTTCTTC
- | TRBJ2-7 | TRBV28 | TRBD1 | CASSLNTGVKGEQYF | TGTGCCAGCAGTTTGAATACAGGGGTAAAAGGCGAGCAGTACTTC
- | TRBJ2-1 | TRBV28 | - | CASGSTDYGLGEQFF | TGTGCCAGCGGCTCCACGGACTACGGACTGGGTGAGCAGTTCTTC
- | TRBJ1-1 | TRBV27 | - | CASSLSGIIGAEAFF | TGTGCCAGCAGTTTATCGGGCATAATTGGCGCTGAAGCTTTCTTT
- | TRBJ2-7 | TRBV11-2 | TRBD2 | CASSLVPSGSYEQYF | TGTGCCAGCAGCTTAGTCCCTAGCGGGAGCTACGAGCAGTACTTC